The sequence of this T cell receptor (beta chain) was determined in a study of blood T cell repertoires in COVID-19. Study overall: Acute and convalescent COVID-19 samples came from the United States, Italy and Spain. The analysed material was cDNA or gDNA that came from T cells, B-cell-depleted T cells, or PBMCs.

Germline CDR1 and CDR2: SGHDN and FVKESK. The V and J ends lost 4 bases and 5 bases, in that order; junction bases with no gene match: 11. The CDR3 runs 16 residues. Authors' analysis steps: Amplified reference gene primers provided the basis for estimating nucleated cell counts. Using immunoSEQ multiplex PCR, the repertoire was profiled, and TCRdb retains in-frame clones only, with some absent. V and J calls and clone size are copied from that table; D and trimming were computed from the DNA. The sample holds over 300,000 clones, 89% seen once. The receptor's source is a man younger than 35 who had recovered from COVID-19. This chain joins TRBV14 and TRBJ1-1; 9 bases agree with TRBD1. The specimen sequenced was peripheral blood. Here the CDR3 reads CASSPLGDRAYTEAFF. In DNA form, the CDR3 reads TGTGCCAGCAGCCCATTGGGGGACAGGGCATATACTGAAGCTTTCTTT. Drawing the rest from reference TRBV14 and TRBJ1-1, the complete variable domain is EAGVTQFPSHSVIEKGQTVTLRCDPISGHDNLYWYRRVMGKEIKFLLHFVKESKQDESGMPNNRFLAERTGGTYSTLKVQPAELEDSGVYFCASSPLGDRAYTEAFFGQGTRLTVV.